These 18 T cell receptor beta chains were sequenced from one sample in a study of vaccination and CD4 T cells after COVID-19. Treatment defined: roughly 11-day PBMC culture with coronavirus spike peptide pools or control peptides (ViraFEST assay). Their specific antigens are unknown. Cultured CD4+ T cell DNA underwent sequencing with the Oncomine TCR Beta short-read assay. Each CDR3 protein is one row after TCRdb ran MiXCR on the PCR reads. This table has approximately 2,800 distinct CDR3 sequences, 77% appearing once. Sequencing input: CD4+ T cells from blood, cultured in vitro. The receptors were gathered from a human donor who had recovered from COVID-19.

The genes are TRBV20-1 and TRBJ2-1, with D hard to call. The V end lost 0 bases, the J end lost 0 bases, and 21 bases lay between the germline ends. This CDR3 has 19 residues. CDR1 DFQATT and CDR2 SNEGSKA come from the germline V gene (reference sequence). In DNA form, the CDR3 reads TGCAGTGCTAGAGATGAGGCCCCCGTTTCGCGGAGCTCCTACAATGAGCAGTTCTTC. Amino acids: CSARDEAPVSRSSYNEQFF.

V is TRBV6-1 and J is TRBJ1-1; TRBD1 might be the D (6 bases). Germline V gene lookup returns CDR1 MNHNS and CDR2 SASEGT. V was shortened by 6 bases and J by 3 bases, with 17 bases between the two germline ends. The CDR3 contains 15 residues. The CDR3 nucleotides are TGTGCCAGCAGGGCCGAAGGGCAGGGGTACACTGAAGCTTTCTTT. The encoded protein is CASRAEGQGYTEAFF.

The chain couples TRBV20-1 to TRBJ1-1; D is unresolved. Between the trimmed V and J ends, which lost 3 bases and 2 bases, there was a span of 16 bases. Per germline, CDR1 DFQATT and CDR2 SNEGSKA (reference sequence). The CDR3 is 15 amino acids. The CDR3, as DNA: TGCAGTGCTAGTCGGCAAGACACCTTCAACACTGAAGCTTTCTTT. Encoded protein: CSASRQDTFNTEAFF.

This clonotype came up once. The rearrangement links TRBV30 to TRBJ1-1; D possibly corresponds to TRBD1 (5 bases). The V end lost 1 base, the J end lost 8 bases, and 11 bases lay between the germline ends. This CDR3 comprises 12 residues. Germline loops: CDR1 GTSNPN, CDR2 SVGIG (reference sequence). The CDR3 DNA sequence: TGTGCCTGGAGTGGGAGGACACCCGAAGCTTTCTTT. It translates to CAWSGRTPEAFF.

The rearrangement uses TRBV6-1 and TRBJ1-5; D is uncertain. Trimming stripped 3 bases from V and 1 base from J, with 13 bases between. Germline assignment: CDR1 MNHNS and CDR2 SASEGT. This CDR3 has 16 amino acids. CDR3 in DNA: TGTGCCAGCAGTGACGCGGTTGGATGGAGCAATCAGCCCCAGCATTTT. Its translation: CASSDAVGWSNQPQHF.

The chain links TRBV19 to TRBJ2-3, with D hard to call. The germline gives CDR1 LNHDA, CDR2 SQIVND (reference sequence). Trimming cost V 1 base and J 0 bases, with 11 bases left between them. The length of the CDR3 is 16 residues. The CDR3 sequence is CASSIGAATSTDTQYF. DNA for the CDR3: TGTGCCAGTAGTATAGGGGCGGCTACTAGCACAGATACGCAGTATTTT. The complete variable domain, with remaining parts taken from reference TRBV19 and TRBJ2-3, reads DGGITQSPKYLFRKEGQNVTLSCEQNLNHDAMYWYRQDPGQGLRLIYYSQIVNDFQKGDIAEGYSVSREKKESFPLTVTSAQKNPTAFYLCASSIGAATSTDTQYFGPGTRLTVL.

This clonotype rates as medium-sized (0.01 to 0.1%). The CDR3 sequence is CASSLPSGGPVGGANVLTF. The CDR3 nucleotides read TGTGCCAGCAGCTTACCTAGCGGGGGGCCCGTGGGGGGGGCCAACGTCCTGACTTTC. This rearrangement joins TRBV7-9 to TRBJ2-6; TRBD2 aligns across 11 bases. Germline V lookup: CDR1 SEHNR, CDR2 FQNEAQ (reference sequence). V lost 2 bases to trimming and J lost 4 bases; unmatched junction nucleotides: 10. The CDR3 consists of 19 residues.

This chain links TRBV6-5 with TRBJ1-2, with a tentative D call TRBD1 (6 bases). Between the trimmed V and J ends, which lost 4 bases and 3 bases, there was a span of 15 bases. This CDR3 contains 15 residues. From germline, CDR1 is MNHEY and CDR2 SVGAGI. This chain's CDR3 is CASSSLGQSYYGYTF. CDR3 nucleotide sequence: TGTGCCAGCAGTTCACTCGGACAGTCTTACTATGGCTACACCTTC.

This chain joins TRBV5-4 and TRBJ2-7; 10 bases are a match to TRBD2. The V gene end was trimmed by 4 bases and the J gene end by 0 bases; junction bases not matched to a gene: 7. The CDR3 loop spans 16 amino acids. Germline V CDR1 and CDR2: SGHNT, YYREEE (reference sequence). The CDR3 DNA is TGTGCCAGCAGCCGGATAGCGGGAGGAAGCTCCTACGAGCAGTACTTC. Amino acid sequence: CASSRIAGGSSYEQYF.

J is TRBJ2-4 and V is TRBV20-1, with 7 bases that match TRBD2. Germline lookup yields CDR1 DFQATT and CDR2 SNEGSKA (reference sequence). The CDR3 is made up of 15 amino acids. Unmatched junction bases numbered 7, after V lost 4 bases and J lost 1 base. The CDR3 DNA sequence: TGCAGTGCTATTATTCCCGGGGGGGCCAAAAACATTCAGTACTTC. Amino acid sequence: CSAIIPGGAKNIQYF.

Within the sample, this clonotype is large. V gene TRBV6-1 combines with J gene TRBJ2-3; perhaps TRBD2 as D (6 bases). Germline CDR1 MNHNS, CDR2 SASEGT. This CDR3 contains 11 residues. V was clipped by 8 bases and J by 13 bases, with 16 bases between them. The CDR3 DNA sequence: TGTGCCAGCCGATGGGAGGCGAGCGAGTATTTT. Translated: CASRWEASEYF.

The chain couples TRBV20-1 to TRBJ2-4, with TRBD2 identical over 13 bases. V shed 6 bases and J 4 bases; nucleotides not matched to a gene: 9. Germline assignment: CDR1 DFQATT and CDR2 SNEGSKA (reference sequence). The CDR3 has 16 residues. CDR3 in amino acids: CSASKTSGGLKNIQYF. The CDR3 DNA is TGCAGTGCCAGTAAGACTAGCGGGGGGTTAAAAAACATTCAGTACTTC.

V and J are TRBV30 and TRBJ2-3; D not resolved. There are 15 residues in the CDR3. CDR1 is GTSNPN and CDR2 is SVGIG in the germline V gene (reference sequence). The V gene lost 2 bases and the J gene lost 3 bases, with 15 bases spanning the gap. The CDR3 protein is CAWSTQSIGTDTQYF. CDR3 coding DNA: TGTGCCTGGAGTACACAAAGTATAGGGACAGATACGCAGTATTTT. Combining the CDR3 with reference TRBV30 and TRBJ2-3 gives the whole variable domain SQTIHQWPATLVQPVGSPLSLECTVEGTSNPNLYWYRQAAGRGLQLLFYSVGIGQISSEVPQNLSASRPQDRQFILSSKKLLLSDSGFYLCAWSTQSIGTDTQYFGPGTRLTVL.

The chain combines TRBV20-1 with TRBJ2-5, with TRBD2 identical over 8 bases. CDR1 is DFQATT, CDR2 SNEGSKA, per germline (reference sequence). V dropped 1 base and J dropped 4; count of bases not matched to a gene: 11. The CDR3 spans 16 residues. The CDR3 nucleotides are TGCAGTGCTAGAGGATCATTCGGCGGGGGGTTAGAGACCCAGTACTTC. This gives the protein CSARGSFGGGLETQYF.

The CDR3 bases are TGTGCCAGCGGGAAGGTCTGGGCTGAAGCTTTCTTT. Translated, it gives CASGKVWAEAFF. This chain uses TRBV6-1 with TRBJ1-1; D gene unclear. V was cut by 8 bases and J by 6 bases, with 13 bases left in between. Germline V gives CDR1 MNHNS, CDR2 SASEGT. The CDR3 has 12 amino acids.

This chain connects TRBV20-1 to TRBJ1-2, with a possible D match to TRBD1 (5 bases). V was pared by 5 bases and J by 6 bases, with 16 bases between. Germline V lookup: CDR1 DFQATT, CDR2 SNEGSKA (reference sequence). This CDR3 region has 13 residues. The CDR3 DNA is TGCAGTGCTGCCTCGGGGGTGGGCAATGGCTACACCTTC. Amino acid sequence: CSAASGVGNGYTF.

V usage is TRBV25-1 and J usage is TRBJ1-6, with D hard to call. The CDR3 extends over 12 amino acids. V shed 4 bases and J shed 9 bases, with 7 bases lying between them. CDR1 and CDR2 from the germline V gene are MGHDK and SYGVNS. CDR3 nucleotides: TGTGCCAGCAGTGCCCCGGGTTCACCCCTCCACTTT. Translated: CASSAPGSPLHF. The variable domain in full, completed from reference TRBV25-1 and TRBJ1-6, reads EADIYQTPRYLVIGTGKKITLECSQTMGHDKMYWYQQDPGMELHLIHYSYGVNSTEKGDLSSESTVSRIRTEHFPLTLESARPSHTSQYLCASSAPGSPLHFGNGTRLTVT.

This chain links TRBV28 with TRBJ1-2, with D possibly matching TRBD1 (6 bases). This CDR3 is built from 16 residues. CDR1 is MDHEN, CDR2 SYDVKM, per germline. Trimming took off 7 bases at V and 4 bases at J, with 22 bases between the two ends. The CDR3 sequence: CASTRNAIPQGYGYTF. The CDR3 DNA reads as TGTGCCAGCACCAGAAATGCGATCCCACAGGGCTATGGCTACACCTTC.